This TCR beta chain appears in the sequencing data of a study of T cells in narcolepsy. Study-level points and caveats: No autoreactive T cell clone sequences appeared in some memory CD4+ repertoires. Reportedly, autoreactive clonotypes were serially detected in patients' blood but not controls'. HCRT-specific and TRIB2-specific autoreactive clonotypes appeared among same-patient CSF and blood CD4+ clonotypes.

Sequencing was performed with immunoSEQ multiplex PCR; in TCRdb, only in-frame clones are kept and a portion is missing. This table has about 27,000 clones, around 78% appearing once. Concerning this clone: Antigen specificity is unknown.

The V gene's germline CDR1 is SGHTA and CDR2 FQGNSA. This CDR3 is built from 18 residues. The ends lost 6 bases at V and 0 bases at J; junction bases unmatched: 7. Source material: CD45RA- memory CD4+ T cells from PBMCs. This receptor was obtained from a human donor with narcolepsy. The chain has TRBV7-2 and TRBJ2-1, with 14 nucleotides matching TRBD2. CDR3 coding DNA: TGTGCCAGCAGGACTAGCGGGGGGGCGATGGGCTCCTACAATGAGCAGTTCTTC. Amino acids: CASRTSGGAMGSYNEQFF.